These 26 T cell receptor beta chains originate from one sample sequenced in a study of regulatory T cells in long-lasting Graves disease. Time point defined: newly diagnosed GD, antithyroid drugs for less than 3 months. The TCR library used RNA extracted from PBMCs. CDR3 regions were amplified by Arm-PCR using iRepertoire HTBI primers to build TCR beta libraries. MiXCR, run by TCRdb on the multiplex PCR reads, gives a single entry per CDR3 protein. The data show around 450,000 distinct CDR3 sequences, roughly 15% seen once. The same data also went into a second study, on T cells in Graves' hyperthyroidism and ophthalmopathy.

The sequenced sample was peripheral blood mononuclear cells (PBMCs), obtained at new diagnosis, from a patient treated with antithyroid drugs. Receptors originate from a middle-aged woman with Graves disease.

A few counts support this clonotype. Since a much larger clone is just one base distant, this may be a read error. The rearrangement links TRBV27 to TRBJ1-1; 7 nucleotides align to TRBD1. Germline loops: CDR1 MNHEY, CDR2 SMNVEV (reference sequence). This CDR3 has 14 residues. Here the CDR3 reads CASQPQGEYGEASF. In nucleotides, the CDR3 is TGTGCCAGCCAACCCCAGGGGGAATATGGTGAAGCTTCCTTT.

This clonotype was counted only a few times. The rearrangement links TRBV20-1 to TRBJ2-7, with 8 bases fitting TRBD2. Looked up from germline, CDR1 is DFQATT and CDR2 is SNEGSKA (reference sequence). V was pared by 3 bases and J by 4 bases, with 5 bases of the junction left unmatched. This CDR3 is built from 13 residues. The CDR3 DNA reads TGCAGTGCTAGTAGCGGGACACGGTACGAGCAGTACTTC. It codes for CSASSGTRYEQYF.

The CDR3 is CASSLFVGVQLHNEKLFF. In DNA, the CDR3 is TGTGCCAGCAGCTTATTCGTTGGTGTTCAGCTACATAATGAAAAACTGTTTTTT. This sequence joins TRBV5-6 and TRBJ1-4; D is unclear. V gave up 2 bases and J gave up 4 bases, with 21 bases separating them. The CDR3 consists of 18 residues. From germline, CDR1 is SGHDT and CDR2 YYEEEE.

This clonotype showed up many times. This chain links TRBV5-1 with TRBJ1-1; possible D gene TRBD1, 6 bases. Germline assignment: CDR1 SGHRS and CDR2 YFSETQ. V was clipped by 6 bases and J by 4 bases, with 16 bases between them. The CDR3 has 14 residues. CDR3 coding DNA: TGCGCCAGCACCCCCGGGGGGGCTGGCACTGAAGCTTTCTTT. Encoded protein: CASTPGGAGTEAFF.

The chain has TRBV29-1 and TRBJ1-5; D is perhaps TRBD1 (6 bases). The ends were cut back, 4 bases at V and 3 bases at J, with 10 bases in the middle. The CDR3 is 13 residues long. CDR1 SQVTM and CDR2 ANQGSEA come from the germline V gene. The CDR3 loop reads CSVGTAANQPQHF. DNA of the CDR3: TGCAGCGTTGGGACAGCAGCCAATCAGCCCCAGCATTTT. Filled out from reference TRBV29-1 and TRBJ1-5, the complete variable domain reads SAVISQKPSRDICQRGTSLTIQCQVDSQVTMMFWYRQQPGQSLTLIATANQGSEATYESGFVIDKFPISRPNLTFSTLTVSNMSPEDSSIYLCSVGTAANQPQHFGDGTRLSIL.

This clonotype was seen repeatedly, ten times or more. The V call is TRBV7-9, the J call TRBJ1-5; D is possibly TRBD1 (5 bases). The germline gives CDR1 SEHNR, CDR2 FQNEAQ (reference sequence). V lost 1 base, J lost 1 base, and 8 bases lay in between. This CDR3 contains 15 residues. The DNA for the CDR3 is TGTGCCAGCAGCTTAGATGGGGCAAGCAATCAGCCCCAGCATTTT. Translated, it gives CASSLDGASNQPQHF.

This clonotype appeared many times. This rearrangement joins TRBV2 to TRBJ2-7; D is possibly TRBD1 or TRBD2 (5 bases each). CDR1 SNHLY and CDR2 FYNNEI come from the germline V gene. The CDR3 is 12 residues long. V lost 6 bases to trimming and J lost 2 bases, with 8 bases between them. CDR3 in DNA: TGTGCCAGCAGGGGGGAGACCTACGAGCAGTACTTC. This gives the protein CASRGETYEQYF.

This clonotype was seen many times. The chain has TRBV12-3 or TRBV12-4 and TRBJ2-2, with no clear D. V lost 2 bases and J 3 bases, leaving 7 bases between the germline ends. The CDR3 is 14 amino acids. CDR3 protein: CASSLTGYTGELFF. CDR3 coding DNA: TGTGCCAGCAGTTTAACTGGGTACACCGGGGAGCTGTTTTTT.

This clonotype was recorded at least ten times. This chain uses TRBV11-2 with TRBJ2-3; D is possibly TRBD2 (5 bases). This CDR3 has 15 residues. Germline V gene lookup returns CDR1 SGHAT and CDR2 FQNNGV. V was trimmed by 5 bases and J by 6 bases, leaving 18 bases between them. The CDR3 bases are TGTGCCAGCAGCACACAAGTACTAGATACTGATACGCAGTATTTT. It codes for CASSTQVLDTDTQYF. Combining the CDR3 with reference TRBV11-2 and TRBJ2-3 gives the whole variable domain EAGVAQSPRYKIIEKRQSVAFWCNPISGHATLYWYQQILGQGPKLLIQFQNNGVVDDSQLPKDRFSAERLKGVDSTLKIQPAKLEDSAVYLCASSTQVLDTDTQYFGPGTRLTVL.

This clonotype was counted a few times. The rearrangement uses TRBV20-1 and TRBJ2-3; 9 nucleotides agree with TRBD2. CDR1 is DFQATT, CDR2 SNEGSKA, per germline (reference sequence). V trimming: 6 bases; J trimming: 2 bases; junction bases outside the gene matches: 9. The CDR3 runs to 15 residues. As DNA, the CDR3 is TGCAGTGCGTGGCCGACTAGCGGCCACACAGATACGCAGTATTTT. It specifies CSAWPTSGHTDTQYF.

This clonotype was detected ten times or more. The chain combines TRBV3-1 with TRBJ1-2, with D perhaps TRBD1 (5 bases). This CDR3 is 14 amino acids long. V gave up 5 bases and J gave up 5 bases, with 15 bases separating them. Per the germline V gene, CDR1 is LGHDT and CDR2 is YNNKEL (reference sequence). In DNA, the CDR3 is TGTGCCAGCAGCGAACGGGACTCCAGTTATGGCTACACCTTC. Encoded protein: CASSERDSSYGYTF.

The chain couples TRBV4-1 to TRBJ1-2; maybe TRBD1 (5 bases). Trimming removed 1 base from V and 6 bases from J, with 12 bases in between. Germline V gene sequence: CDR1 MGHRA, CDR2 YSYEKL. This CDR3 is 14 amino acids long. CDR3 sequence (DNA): TGCGCCAGCAGCCAAGGGGCGGGGGTGGATGGCTACACCTTC. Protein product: CASSQGAGVDGYTF.

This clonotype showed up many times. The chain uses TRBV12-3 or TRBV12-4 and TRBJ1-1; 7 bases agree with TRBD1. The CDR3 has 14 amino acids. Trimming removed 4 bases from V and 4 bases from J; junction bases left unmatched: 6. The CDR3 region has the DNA TGTGCCAGCAGTTCTGGACAGGCAGGCACTGAAGCTTTCTTT. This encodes CASSSGQAGTEAFF.

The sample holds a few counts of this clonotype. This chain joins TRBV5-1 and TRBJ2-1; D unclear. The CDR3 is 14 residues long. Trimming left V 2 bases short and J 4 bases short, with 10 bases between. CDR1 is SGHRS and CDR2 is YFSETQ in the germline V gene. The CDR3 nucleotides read TGCGCCAGCAGCTTTTGGATTTCTTACAATGAGCAGTTCTTC. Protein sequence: CASSFWISYNEQFF. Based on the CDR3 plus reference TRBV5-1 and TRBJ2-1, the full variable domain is KAGVTQTPRYLIKTRGQQVTLSCSPISGHRSVSWYQQTPGQGLQFLFEYFSETQRNKGNFPGRFSGRQFSNSRSEMNVSTLELGDSALYLCASSFWISYNEQFFGPGTRLTVL.

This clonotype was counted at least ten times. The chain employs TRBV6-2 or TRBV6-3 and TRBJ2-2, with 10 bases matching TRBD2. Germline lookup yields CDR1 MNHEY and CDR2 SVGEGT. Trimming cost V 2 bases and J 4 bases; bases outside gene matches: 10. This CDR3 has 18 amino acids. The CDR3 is CASSYGSGRGGGTGELFF. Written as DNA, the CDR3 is TGTGCCAGCAGTTACGGAAGCGGGAGGGGCGGTGGCACCGGGGAGCTGTTTTTT.

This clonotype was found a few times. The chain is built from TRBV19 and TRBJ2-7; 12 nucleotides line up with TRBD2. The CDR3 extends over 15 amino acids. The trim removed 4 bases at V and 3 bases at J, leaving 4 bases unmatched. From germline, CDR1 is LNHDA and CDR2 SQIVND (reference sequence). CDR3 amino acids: CASSNETSGSYEQYF. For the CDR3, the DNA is TGTGCCAGTAGTAACGAGACTAGCGGGAGCTACGAGCAGTACTTC. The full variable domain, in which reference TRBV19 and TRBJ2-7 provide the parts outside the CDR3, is DGGITQSPKYLFRKEGQNVTLSCEQNLNHDAMYWYRQDPGQGLRLIYYSQIVNDFQKGDIAEGYSVSREKKESFPLTVTSAQKNPTAFYLCASSNETSGSYEQYFGPGTRLTVT.

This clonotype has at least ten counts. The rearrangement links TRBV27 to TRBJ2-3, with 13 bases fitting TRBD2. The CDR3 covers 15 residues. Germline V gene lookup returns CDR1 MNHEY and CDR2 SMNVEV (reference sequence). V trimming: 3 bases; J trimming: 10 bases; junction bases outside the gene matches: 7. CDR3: CASSFGLAGVFPQYF. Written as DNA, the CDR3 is TGTGCCAGCAGTTTCGGACTAGCGGGAGTGTTCCCGCAGTATTTT.

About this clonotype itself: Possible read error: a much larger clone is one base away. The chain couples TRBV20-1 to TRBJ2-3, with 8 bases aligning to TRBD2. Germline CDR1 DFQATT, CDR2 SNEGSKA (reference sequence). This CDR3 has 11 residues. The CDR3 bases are TGCAGTGCTAGCGGGAGGGATACGCACTATTTT. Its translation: CSASGRDTHYF.

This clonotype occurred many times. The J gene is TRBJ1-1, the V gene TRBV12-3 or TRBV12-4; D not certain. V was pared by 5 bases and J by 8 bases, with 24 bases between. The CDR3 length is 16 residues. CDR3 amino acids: CASSPLPGGGGAEAFF. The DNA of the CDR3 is TGTGCCAGCAGTCCTTTACCTGGAGGAGGTGGTGCCGAAGCTTTCTTT.

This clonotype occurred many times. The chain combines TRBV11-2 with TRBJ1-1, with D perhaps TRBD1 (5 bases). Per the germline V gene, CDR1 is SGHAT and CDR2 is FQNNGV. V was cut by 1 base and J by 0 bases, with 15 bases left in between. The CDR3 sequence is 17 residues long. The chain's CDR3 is CASSLAMFGGLNTEAFF. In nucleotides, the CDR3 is TGTGCCAGCAGCTTAGCTATGTTCGGGGGACTGAACACTGAAGCTTTCTTT. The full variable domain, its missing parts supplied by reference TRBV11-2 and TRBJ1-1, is EAGVAQSPRYKIIEKRQSVAFWCNPISGHATLYWYQQILGQGPKLLIQFQNNGVVDDSQLPKDRFSAERLKGVDSTLKIQPAKLEDSAVYLCASSLAMFGGLNTEAFFGQGTRLTVV.

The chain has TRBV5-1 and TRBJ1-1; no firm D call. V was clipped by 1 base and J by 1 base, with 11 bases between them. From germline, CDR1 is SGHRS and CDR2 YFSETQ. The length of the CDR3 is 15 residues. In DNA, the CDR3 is TGCGCCAGCAGCTTGAGAGGGAATCCGAACACTGAAGCTTTCTTT. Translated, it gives CASSLRGNPNTEAFF.

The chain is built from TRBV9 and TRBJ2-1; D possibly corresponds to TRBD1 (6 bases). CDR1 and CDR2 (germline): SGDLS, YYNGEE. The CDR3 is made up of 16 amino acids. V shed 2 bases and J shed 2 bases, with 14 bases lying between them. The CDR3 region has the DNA TGTGCCAGCAGCGTGGCTAGGGGGAGAGCCTACAATGAGCAGTTCTTC. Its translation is CASSVARGRAYNEQFF.

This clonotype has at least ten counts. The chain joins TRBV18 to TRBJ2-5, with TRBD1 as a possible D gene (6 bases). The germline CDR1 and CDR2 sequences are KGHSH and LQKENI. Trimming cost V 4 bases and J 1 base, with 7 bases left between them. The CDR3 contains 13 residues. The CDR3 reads CASSRQVQETQYF. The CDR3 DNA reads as TGTGCCAGCTCACGACAGGTCCAAGAGACCCAGTACTTC.

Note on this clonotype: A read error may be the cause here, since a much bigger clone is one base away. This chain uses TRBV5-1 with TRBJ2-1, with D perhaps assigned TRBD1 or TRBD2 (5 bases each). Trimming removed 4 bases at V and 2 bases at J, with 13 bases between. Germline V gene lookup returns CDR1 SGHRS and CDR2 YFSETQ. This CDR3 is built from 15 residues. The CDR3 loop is CASSVRDLAYNEQFF. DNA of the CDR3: TGCGCCAGCAGCGTGAGGGACCTCGCCTACAATGAGCAGTTCTTC.

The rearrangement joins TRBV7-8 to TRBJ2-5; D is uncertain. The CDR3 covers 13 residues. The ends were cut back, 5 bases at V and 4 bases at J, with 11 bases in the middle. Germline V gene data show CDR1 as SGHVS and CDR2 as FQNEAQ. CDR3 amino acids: CASSRDSIETQYF. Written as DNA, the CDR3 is TGTGCCAGCAGCCGAGATAGCATAGAGACCCAGTACTTC.

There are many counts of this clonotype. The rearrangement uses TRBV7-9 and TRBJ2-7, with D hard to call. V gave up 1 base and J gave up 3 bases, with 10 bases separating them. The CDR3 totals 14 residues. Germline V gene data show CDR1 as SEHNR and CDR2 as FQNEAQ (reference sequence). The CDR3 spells CASSLEGIGYEQYF. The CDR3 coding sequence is TGTGCCAGCAGCTTAGAAGGAATTGGCTACGAGCAGTACTTC. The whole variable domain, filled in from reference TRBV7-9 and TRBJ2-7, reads DTGVSQNPRHKITKRGQNVTFRCDPISEHNRLYWYRQTLGQGPEFLTYFQNEAQLEKSRLLSDRFSAERPKGSFSTLEIQRTEQGDSAMYLCASSLEGIGYEQYFGPGTRLTVT.